This T cell receptor (beta chain) was recovered during a study of cytomegalovirus exposure and HLA in healthy donors. For the study at large: According to later analysis, the same platform produced the 120 validation and under 750 first-cohort repertoires. Study-level points and caveats: Listed as cytomegalovirus-associated were 150 to 200 TCR beta chains. A few chains tied to CMV proved CMV antigen-specific in vitro.

Only one count was recorded for this clone. Its antigen is undetermined. Libraries were prepared by immunoSEQ multiplex PCR; TCRdb keeps only in-frame clonotypes and omits some of them. The sample records 90,000 to 110,000 clones, about 86% being singletons. The study drew the donors from its approximately 120-subject validation cohort, separate from the approximately 700-subject first cohort. The sample taken for sequencing was PBMCs. The clonotype originates from a woman in her late teens or twenties in good health and CMV-seropositive.

CDR3 DNA sequence: TGTGCCAGCACCGGGACAGGGTCCGATTACGAGCAGTACTTC. The encoded protein is CASTGTGSDYEQYF. The chain is built from TRBV28 and TRBJ2-7; 9 bases align to TRBD1. The CDR3 sequence is 14 residues long. Germline V lookup: CDR1 MDHEN, CDR2 SYDVKM. The junction had 8 bases not matched to a gene; V was cut back by 7 bases and J by 4 bases. Full variable domain (missing parts from reference TRBV28 and TRBJ2-7): DVKVTQSSRYLVKRTGEKVFLECVQDMDHENMFWYRQDPGLGLRLIYFSYDVKMKEKGDIPEGYSVSREKKERFSLILESASTNQTSMYLCASTGTGSDYEQYFGPGTRLTVT.